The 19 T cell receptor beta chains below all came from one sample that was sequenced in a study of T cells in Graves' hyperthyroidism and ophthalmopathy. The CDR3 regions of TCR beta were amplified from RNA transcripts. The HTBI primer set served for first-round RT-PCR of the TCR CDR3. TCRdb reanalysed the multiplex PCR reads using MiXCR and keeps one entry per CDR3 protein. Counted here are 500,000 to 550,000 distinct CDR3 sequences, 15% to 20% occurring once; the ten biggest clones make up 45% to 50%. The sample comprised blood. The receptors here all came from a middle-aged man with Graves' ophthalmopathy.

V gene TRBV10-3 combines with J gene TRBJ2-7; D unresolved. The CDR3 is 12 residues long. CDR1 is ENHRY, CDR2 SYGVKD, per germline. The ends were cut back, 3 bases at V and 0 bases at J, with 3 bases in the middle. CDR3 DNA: TGTGCCATCAGTGACCACTCCTACGAGCAGTACTTC. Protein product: CAISDHSYEQYF.

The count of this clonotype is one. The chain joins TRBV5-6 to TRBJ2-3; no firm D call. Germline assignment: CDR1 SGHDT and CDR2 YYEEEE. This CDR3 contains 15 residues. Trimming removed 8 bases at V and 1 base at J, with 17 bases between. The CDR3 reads CARGLWESGTDTQYF. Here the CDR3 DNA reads TGTGCCAGGGGGTTGTGGGAATCGGGCACAGATACGCAGTATTTT.

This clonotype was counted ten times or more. The CDR3 DNA sequence: TGTGCCAGCAGTGATGCCAATCAGCCCCAGCATTTT. Translation: CASSDANQPQHF. The chain joins TRBV2 to TRBJ1-5; D unclear. Trimming pared 3 bases from V and 3 bases from J, leaving 3 bases between. Per the germline V gene, CDR1 is SNHLY and CDR2 is FYNNEI. The CDR3 is 12 amino acids.

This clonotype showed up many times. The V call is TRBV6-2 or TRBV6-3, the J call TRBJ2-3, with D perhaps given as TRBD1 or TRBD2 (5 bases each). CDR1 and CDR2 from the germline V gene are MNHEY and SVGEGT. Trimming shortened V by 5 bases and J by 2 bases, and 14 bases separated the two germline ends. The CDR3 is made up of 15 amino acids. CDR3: CASSPTRDLTDTQYF. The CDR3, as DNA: TGTGCCAGCAGTCCTACTAGGGACCTCACAGATACGCAGTATTTT.

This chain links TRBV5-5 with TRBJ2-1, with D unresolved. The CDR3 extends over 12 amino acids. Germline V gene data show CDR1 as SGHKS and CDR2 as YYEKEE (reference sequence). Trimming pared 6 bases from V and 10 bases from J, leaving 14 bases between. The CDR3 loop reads CASTPAGREQFF. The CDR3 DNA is TGTGCCAGCACTCCTGCTGGTCGAGAGCAGTTCTTC.

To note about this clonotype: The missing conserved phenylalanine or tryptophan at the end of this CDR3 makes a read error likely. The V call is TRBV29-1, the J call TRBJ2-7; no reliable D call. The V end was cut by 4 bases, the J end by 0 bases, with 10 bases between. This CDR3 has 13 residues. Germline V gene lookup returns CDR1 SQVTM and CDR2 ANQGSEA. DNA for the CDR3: TGCAGCGTTGGGGGAACATACTCCTACGAGCAGTACCTC. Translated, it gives CSVGGTYSYEQYL.

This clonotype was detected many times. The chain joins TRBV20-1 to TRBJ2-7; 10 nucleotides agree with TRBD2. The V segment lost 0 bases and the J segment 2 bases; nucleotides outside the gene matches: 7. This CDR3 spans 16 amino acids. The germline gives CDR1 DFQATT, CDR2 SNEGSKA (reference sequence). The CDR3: CSARDLLAGYTYEQYF. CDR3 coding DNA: TGCAGTGCTAGAGATTTACTAGCGGGATACACCTACGAGCAGTACTTC.

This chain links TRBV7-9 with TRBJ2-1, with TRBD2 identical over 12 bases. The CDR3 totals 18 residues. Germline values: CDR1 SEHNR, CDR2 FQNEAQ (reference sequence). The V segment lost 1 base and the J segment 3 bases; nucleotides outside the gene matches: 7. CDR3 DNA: TGTGCCAGCAGCTTAGATCTAGCGGGAGGGCCGGGCTACAATGAGCAGTTCTTC. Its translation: CASSLDLAGGPGYNEQFF. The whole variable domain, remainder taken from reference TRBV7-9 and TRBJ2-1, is DTGVSQNPRHKITKRGQNVTFRCDPISEHNRLYWYRQTLGQGPEFLTYFQNEAQLEKSRLLSDRFSAERPKGSFSTLEIQRTEQGDSAMYLCASSLDLAGGPGYNEQFFGPGTRLTVL.

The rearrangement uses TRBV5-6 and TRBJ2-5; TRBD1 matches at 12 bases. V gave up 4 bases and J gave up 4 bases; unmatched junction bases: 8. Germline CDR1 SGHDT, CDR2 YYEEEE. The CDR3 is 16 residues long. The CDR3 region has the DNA TGTGCCAGCAGCGTCCCCGGGACAGGGGGCTTAGAGACCCAGTACTTC. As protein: CASSVPGTGGLETQYF.

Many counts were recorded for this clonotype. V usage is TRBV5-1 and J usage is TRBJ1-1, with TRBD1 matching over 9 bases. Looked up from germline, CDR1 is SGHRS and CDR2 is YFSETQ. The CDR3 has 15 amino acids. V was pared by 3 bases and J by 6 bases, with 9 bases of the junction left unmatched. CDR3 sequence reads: CASSYRRTGVAEAFF. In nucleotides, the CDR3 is TGCGCCAGCAGCTATCGGAGGACAGGGGTGGCTGAAGCTTTCTTT.

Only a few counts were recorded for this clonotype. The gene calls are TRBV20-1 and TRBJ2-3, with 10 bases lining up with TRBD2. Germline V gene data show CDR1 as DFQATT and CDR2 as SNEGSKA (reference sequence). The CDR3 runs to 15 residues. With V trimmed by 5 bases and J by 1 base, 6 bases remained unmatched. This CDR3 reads CSAPPSGRGTDTQYF. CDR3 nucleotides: TGCAGTGCTCCCCCCAGCGGGAGGGGCACAGATACGCAGTATTTT.

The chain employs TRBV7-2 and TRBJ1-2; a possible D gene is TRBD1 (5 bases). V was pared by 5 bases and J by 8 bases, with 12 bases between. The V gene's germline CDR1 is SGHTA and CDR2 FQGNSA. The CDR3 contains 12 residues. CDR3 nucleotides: TGTGCCAGCAGCCGCGACAGTAGGGGCTACACCTTC. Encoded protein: CASSRDSRGYTF.

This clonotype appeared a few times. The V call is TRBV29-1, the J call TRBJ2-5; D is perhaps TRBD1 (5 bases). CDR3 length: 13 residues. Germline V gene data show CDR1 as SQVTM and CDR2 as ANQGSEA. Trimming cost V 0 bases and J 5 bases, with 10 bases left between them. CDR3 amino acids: CSVEDPGFETQYF. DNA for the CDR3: TGCAGCGTTGAAGATCCAGGGTTCGAGACCCAGTACTTC.

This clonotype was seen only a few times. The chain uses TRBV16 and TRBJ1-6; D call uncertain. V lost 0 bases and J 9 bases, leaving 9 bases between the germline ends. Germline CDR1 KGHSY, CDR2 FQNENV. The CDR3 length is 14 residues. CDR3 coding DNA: TGTGCCAGCAGCCAATCAGATGGATTTTCACCCCTCCACTTT. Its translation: CASSQSDGFSPLHF.

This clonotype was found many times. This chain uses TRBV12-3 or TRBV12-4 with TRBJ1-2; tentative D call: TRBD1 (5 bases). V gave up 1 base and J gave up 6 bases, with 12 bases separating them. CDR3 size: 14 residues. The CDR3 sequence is CASSLGRRAHGYTF. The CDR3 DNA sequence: TGTGCCAGCAGTTTAGGGCGCAGGGCCCATGGCTACACCTTC.

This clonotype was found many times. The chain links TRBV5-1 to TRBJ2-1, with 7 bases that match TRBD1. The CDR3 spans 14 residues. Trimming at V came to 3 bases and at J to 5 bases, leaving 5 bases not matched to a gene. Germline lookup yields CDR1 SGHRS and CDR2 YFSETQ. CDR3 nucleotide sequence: TGCGCCAGCAGCTACCAAACAGGGGACAATGAGCAGTTCTTC. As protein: CASSYQTGDNEQFF.

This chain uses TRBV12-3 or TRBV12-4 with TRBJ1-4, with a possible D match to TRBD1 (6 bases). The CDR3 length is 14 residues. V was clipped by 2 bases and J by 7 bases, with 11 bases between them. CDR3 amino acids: CASSLRGSGEKLFF. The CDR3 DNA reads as TGTGCCAGCAGTTTAAGGGGGTCTGGTGAAAAACTGTTTTTT.

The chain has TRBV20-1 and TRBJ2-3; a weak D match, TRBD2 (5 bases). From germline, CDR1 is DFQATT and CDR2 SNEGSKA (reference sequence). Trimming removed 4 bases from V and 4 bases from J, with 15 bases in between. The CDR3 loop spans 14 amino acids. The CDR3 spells CSATGELGSDTQYF. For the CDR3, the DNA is TGCAGTGCTACTGGGGAGCTGGGGTCAGATACGCAGTATTTT.

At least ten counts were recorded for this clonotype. Written as DNA, the CDR3 is TGTGCCAGCAGTTTAGGCGACAGGGCGGGATCCAATACGCAGTATTTT. Translation gives CASSLGDRAGSNTQYF. V and J are TRBV12-3 or TRBV12-4 and TRBJ2-3; maybe TRBD1 (7 bases). The CDR3 sequence is 16 residues long. Trimming took 1 base from V and 7 from J, leaving 18 bases between them.